These T cell receptor beta chains were read from a single sample in a study of blood T cell repertoires in COVID-19. Some clones are missing from TCRdb's copy, which holds only in-frame ones; the method was immunoSEQ multiplex PCR. In the table there are hundreds of thousands of clones, about nine tenths of which are singletons. Sequenced input: PBMCs or T cells enriched from blood (not recorded which). Receptors were obtained from a woman in her 50s who had recovered from COVID-19. The CDR3 runs from the conserved cysteine through the conserved F or W. The D gene is left open where the match is weak. For some rows the clone size is stated as once, few or many, or as a class when expanded; others skip it.

d_gene: TRBD1
abundance: few
j_gene: TRBJ2-3
len: 17
v_gene: TRBV7-3
CDR3aa: CASSLTYAGGSTDTQYF
CDR3nt: TGTGCCAGCAGCTTAACGTATGCAGGGGGAAGCACAGATACGCAGTATTTT

d_gene: NA
abundance: NA
j_gene: TRBJ2-7
len: 12
v_gene: TRBV7-2
CDR3aa: CASSSHFYEQYF
CDR3nt: TGTGCCAGCAGCTCCCATTTCTACGAGCAGTACTTC

d_gene: TRBD1
abundance: NA
j_gene: TRBJ1-1
len: 14
v_gene: TRBV2
CDR3aa: CARDNRNSDREAFF
CDR3nt: TGTGCCAGAGATAATCGTAATTCGGACAGGGAAGCTTTCTTT

d_gene: TRBD2
abundance: NA
j_gene: TRBJ2-7
len: 15
v_gene: TRBV19
CDR3aa: CASSEGTSGTPLQYF
CDR3nt: TGTGCCAGTAGTGAGGGGACTAGCGGGACCCCCTTGCAGTACTTC

d_gene: TRBD1
abundance: few
j_gene: TRBJ1-2
len: 17
v_gene: TRBV30
CDR3aa: CASTPGQGQSRNYGYTF
CDR3nt: TGTGCCTCTACACCCGGACAGGGACAAAGTCGTAACTATGGCTACACCTTC

d_gene: NA
abundance: NA
j_gene: TRBJ2-7
len: 11
v_gene: TRBV12-3/TRBV12-4
CDR3aa: CASSFIYEQYF
CDR3nt: TGTGCCAGCAGTTTTATCTACGAGCAGTACTTC

d_gene: TRBD2
abundance: NA
j_gene: TRBJ2-1
len: 14
v_gene: TRBV7-9
CDR3aa: CASSKASGSHEQFF
CDR3nt: TGTGCCAGCAGCAAGGCTAGCGGGAGCCATGAGCAGTTCTTC

d_gene: TRBD1
abundance: NA
j_gene: TRBJ2-1
len: 14
v_gene: TRBV28
CDR3aa: CASTLPRGRNEQFF
CDR3nt: TGTGCCAGCACCCTACCGAGGGGGCGGAATGAGCAGTTCTTC

d_gene: NA
abundance: NA
j_gene: TRBJ1-1
len: 17
v_gene: TRBV6-4
CDR3aa: CASSDGSLGLLSTEAFF
CDR3nt: TGTGCCAGCAGTGACGGATCGTTGGGACTACTGAGCACTGAAGCTTTCTTT

d_gene: TRBD1
abundance: NA
j_gene: TRBJ2-3
len: 15
v_gene: TRBV6-5
CDR3aa: CASSPGQGRTDTQYF
CDR3nt: TGTGCCAGCAGTCCAGGACAGGGCCGCACAGATACGCAGTATTTT

d_gene: TRBD2
abundance: NA
j_gene: TRBJ2-2
len: 16
v_gene: TRBV5-1
CDR3aa: CASSLVAGGPAGELFF
CDR3nt: TGCGCCAGCAGCTTGGTAGCGGGAGGACCGGCCGGGGAGCTGTTTTTT

d_gene: NA
abundance: once
j_gene: TRBJ1-5
len: 14
v_gene: TRBV18
CDR3aa: CASSLEDRNQPQHF
CDR3nt: TGTGCCAGCTCACTAGAAGACAGAAATCAGCCCCAGCATTTT

d_gene: NA
abundance: NA
j_gene: TRBJ2-5
len: 11
v_gene: TRBV29-1
CDR3aa: CSVAGAETQYF
CDR3nt: TGCAGCGTTGCAGGGGCGGAGACCCAGTACTTC

d_gene: TRBD2
abundance: NA
j_gene: TRBJ2-1
len: 13
v_gene: TRBV7-2
CDR3aa: CASDSGRAGEQFF
CDR3nt: TGTGCCAGCGATAGCGGGAGGGCCGGTGAGCAGTTCTTC

d_gene: TRBD2
abundance: NA
j_gene: TRBJ2-3
len: 16
v_gene: TRBV19
CDR3aa: CASKSAGASGTDTQYF
CDR3nt: TGTGCCAGTAAATCCGCGGGAGCGTCCGGGACAGATACGCAGTATTTT

d_gene: NA
abundance: NA
j_gene: TRBJ1-5
len: 15
v_gene: TRBV28
CDR3aa: CASTPGGQSNQPQHF
CDR3nt: TGTGCCAGCACTCCCGGCGGGCAGAGCAATCAGCCCCAGCATTTT

d_gene: NA
abundance: NA
j_gene: TRBJ2-7
len: 15
v_gene: TRBV7-6
CDR3aa: CASSRELPSSYEQYF
CDR3nt: TGTGCCAGCAGCCGGGAGCTCCCGAGCTCCTACGAGCAGTACTTC

d_gene: NA
abundance: NA
j_gene: TRBJ2-7
len: 15
v_gene: TRBV28
CDR3aa: CASSFQGGPHYEQYF
CDR3nt: TGTGCCAGCAGTTTTCAAGGGGGTCCTCACTACGAGCAGTACTTC

d_gene: TRBD2
abundance: once
j_gene: TRBJ2-1
len: 14
v_gene: TRBV28
CDR3aa: CASSLPAGVGEQFF
CDR3nt: TGTGCCAGCAGTTTACCAGCGGGAGTTGGGGAGCAGTTCTTC

d_gene: NA
abundance: NA
j_gene: TRBJ1-1
len: 15
v_gene: TRBV11-2
CDR3aa: CASSQGATENTEAFF
CDR3nt: TGTGCCAGCAGCCAAGGGGCGACAGAAAACACTGAAGCTTTCTTT

d_gene: NA
abundance: NA
j_gene: TRBJ1-1
len: 14
v_gene: TRBV30
CDR3aa: CAWSLGKGTTEAFF
CDR3nt: TGTGCCTGGAGCCTCGGGAAGGGTACCACTGAAGCTTTCTTT

d_gene: TRBD1
abundance: NA
j_gene: TRBJ2-3
len: 15
v_gene: TRBV11-3
CDR3aa: CASSPGTGSTDTQYF
CDR3nt: TGTGCCAGCAGCCCAGGGACAGGGAGCACAGATACGCAGTATTTT

d_gene: NA
abundance: NA
j_gene: TRBJ2-3
len: 15
v_gene: TRBV11-1
CDR3aa: CASSLGRTSTDTQYF
CDR3nt: TGTGCCAGCAGCTTGGGCCGAACTAGCACAGATACGCAGTATTTT

d_gene: NA
abundance: NA
j_gene: TRBJ1-4
len: 12
v_gene: TRBV29-1
CDR3aa: CSASGFGEKLFF
CDR3nt: TGCAGCGCGTCGGGTTTCGGGGAAAAACTGTTTTTT

d_gene: NA
abundance: NA
j_gene: TRBJ1-2
len: 15
v_gene: TRBV18
CDR3aa: CASSPPRGGNYGYTF
CDR3nt: TGTGCCAGCTCACCACCGAGAGGGGGTAACTATGGCTACACCTTC

d_gene: NA
abundance: NA
j_gene: TRBJ1-6
len: 16
v_gene: TRBV5-1
CDR3aa: CASSRRESSYNSPLHF
CDR3nt: TGCGCCAGCAGCCGACGGGAGAGCTCCTATAATTCACCCCTCCACTTT

d_gene: NA
abundance: NA
j_gene: TRBJ2-1
len: 14
v_gene: TRBV7-3
CDR3aa: CASSLNPRTMPEFF
CDR3nt: TGTGCCAGCAGCCTCAACCCCCGGACTATGCCCGAGTTCTTC

d_gene: NA
abundance: NA
j_gene: TRBJ1-2
len: 14
v_gene: TRBV28
CDR3aa: CASSLGAISYGYTF
CDR3nt: TGTGCCAGCAGCCTAGGGGCCATTTCCTATGGCTACACCTTC

d_gene: NA
abundance: NA
j_gene: TRBJ1-5
len: 13
v_gene: TRBV27
CDR3aa: CASSPFGGQPQHF
CDR3nt: TGTGCCAGCAGTCCGTTCGGGGGTCAGCCCCAGCATTTT

d_gene: TRBD2
abundance: NA
j_gene: TRBJ2-3
len: 16
v_gene: TRBV5-4
CDR3aa: CASSNPPGGDTDTQYF
CDR3nt: TGTGCCAGCAGTAACCCTCCCGGGGGGGACACAGATACGCAGTATTTT

d_gene: TRBD1
abundance: NA
j_gene: TRBJ2-7
len: 14
v_gene: TRBV7-8
CDR3aa: CASSEGTGPYEQYF
CDR3nt: TGTGCCAGCAGCGAAGGGACAGGACCCTACGAGCAGTACTTC